This TCR beta chain was captured by sequencing in a study of tumor-infiltrating lymphocytes in oesophageal squamous cell carcinoma. TCRdb independently ran MiXCR on the PCR reads; one entry per CDR3 protein. The sample gives about 13,000 distinct CDR3 sequences, roughly 51% of which show up once; 36% is in the top ten. The V gene's germline CDR1 is MNHEY and CDR2 SVGEGT. The CDR3 has 12 residues. The TCR sequence derives from a male donor with esophageal squamous cell carcinoma. The chain couples TRBV6-2 or TRBV6-3 to TRBJ2-1; D not resolved. Near its end, the DNA agrees better with TRBJ2-7, so the J call may be wrong. The specimen was esophageal tumor tissue. Here the CDR3 reads CASGLAAYEQYF. CDR3 DNA: TGTGCCAGCGGCCTGGCGGCCTACGAGCAGTACTTC.